This TCR beta chain was retrieved from a study of blood T cell repertoires in COVID-19. At the level of the study: Sample material is recorded as cDNA or gDNA derived from T cells, B-cell-depleted T cells, or PBMCs.

Methods used by the authors: The authors estimated nucleated cell counts from reference gene primer amplification. Some clones are missing from TCRdb's copy, which holds only in-frame ones; the method was immunoSEQ multiplex PCR. V and J calls and clone size come straight from that table; D and trimming were deduced from the DNA. Of roughly 100,000 clones listed, 85% to 90% are singletons. This clone was counted a single time. This TCR was sampled from a woman between 65 and 79 years old with acute or convalescent COVID-19. The sequencing input was peripheral blood.

CDR3 protein: CASSYETGNTEAFF. For the CDR3, the DNA is TGCGCCAGCAGCTACGAGACAGGGAACACTGAAGCTTTCTTT. The chain recombines TRBV5-1 with TRBJ1-1; the D gene is possibly TRBD1 (6 bases). V gave up 3 bases and J gave up 1 base, with 10 bases separating them. The CDR3 is made up of 14 amino acids. Germline loops: CDR1 SGHRS, CDR2 YFSETQ.